This TCR beta chain was recorded in a study of cytomegalovirus exposure and HLA in healthy donors. General study findings and limits: Overall, some 160 TCR beta chains were annotated as cytomegalovirus-associated. One later analysis, an examination of the 120 or so validation repertoires, found that first-cohort TCR clusters tended to co-occur in them.

With respect to this clone: Antigen: not known.

V was trimmed by 8 bases and J by 5 bases, leaving 12 bases between them. This CDR3 has 12 residues. Germline V CDR1 and CDR2: MDHEN, SYDVKM. The donors formed part of the approximately 120-subject validation cohort, distinct from the roughly 600-subject first cohort. Method: immunoSEQ multiplex PCR; TCRdb's copy keeps in-frame clones and lacks some. The data hold about 220,000 clones, with just under 90% observed a single time. Source material: PBMCs. The gene calls are TRBV28 and TRBJ1-1, with D perhaps TRBD1 (5 bases). The receptor was derived from a man in his late teens or twenties in good health and CMV-seronegative. CDR3 DNA: TGTGCCAGCTCTGCCGGGGGGACTGAAGCTTTCTTT. It specifies CASSAGGTEAFF.